Below are 20 T cell receptor beta chains sequenced from a single sample in a study of blood T cell repertoires in COVID-19. Clones were read by immunoSEQ multiplex PCR, and TCRdb kept only the in-frame ones, dropping some. The table lists around 55,000 clones, 65% to 90% of them singletons. Sample: peripheral blood. Source of these receptors: a human donor in a cohort sampled during active COVID-19.

The rearrangement links TRBV20-1 to TRBJ2-3, with D possibly called TRBD1 or TRBD2 (6 bases each). Germline CDR1 DFQATT, CDR2 SNEGSKA (reference sequence). The V gene lost 3 bases and the J gene lost 2 bases, with 21 bases spanning the gap. The CDR3 length is 17 residues. Here the CDR3 reads CSASGGGGRLSTDTQYF. The CDR3, as DNA: TGCAGTGCTAGTGGAGGGGGTGGACGACTCTCCACAGATACGCAGTATTTT.

The gene calls are TRBV18 and TRBJ2-7, with D tentatively TRBD1 (5 bases). The CDR3 contains 15 residues. CDR1 KGHSH and CDR2 LQKENI come from the germline V gene. V lost 3 bases and J 0 bases, leaving 12 bases between the germline ends. In DNA, the CDR3 is TGTGCCAGCTCACCTTGGCAGGGAAGCTCCTACGAGCAGTACTTC. It encodes CASSPWQGSSYEQYF. The variable domain in full, completed from reference TRBV18 and TRBJ2-7, reads NAGVMQNPRHLVRRRGQEARLRCSPMKGHSHVYWYRQLPEEGLKFMVYLQKENIIDESGMPKERFSAEFPKEGPSILRIQQVVRGDSAAYFCASSPWQGSSYEQYFGPGTRLTVT.

The genes are TRBV28 and TRBJ2-7, with a possible D match to TRBD1 (6 bases). This CDR3 has 15 residues. V lost 6 bases and J lost 2, with 17 bases in between. Germline values: CDR1 MDHEN, CDR2 SYDVKM. The CDR3 loop is CASSRTRGLAYEQYF. The CDR3 DNA sequence: TGTGCCAGCAGCCGCACCAGGGGTCTGGCCTACGAGCAGTACTTC.

This chain uses TRBV19 with TRBJ1-5, with TRBD1 as a possible D gene (5 bases). With 3 bases removed from V and 5 bases from J, the gap between germline ends came to 14 bases. Germline assignment: CDR1 LNHDA and CDR2 SQIVND (reference sequence). The CDR3 extends over 15 amino acids. CDR3 residues: CASSMEGLGHQPQHF. CDR3 nucleotide sequence: TGTGCCAGTAGTATGGAGGGGCTCGGGCATCAGCCCCAGCATTTT.

The chain is built from TRBV12-5 and TRBJ2-7; 12 nucleotides line up with TRBD2. CDR1 and CDR2 from the germline V gene are LGHNT and FRNRAP. The junction had 5 bases not matched to a gene; V was cut back by 1 base and J by 4 bases. The CDR3 length is 16 residues. This CDR3 reads CASGLGTSGESYEQYF. The CDR3 DNA follows: TGTGCTAGTGGTTTGGGGACTAGCGGGGAGAGTTACGAGCAGTACTTC.

The chain recombines TRBV7-2 with TRBJ2-5; 8 bases align to TRBD2. V trimming: 0 bases; J trimming: 2 bases; junction bases outside the gene matches: 11. Germline-derived CDR1 and CDR2 are SGHTA and FQGNSA. The CDR3 spans 18 residues. The CDR3: CASSLAGRASGYQETQYF. CDR3 in DNA: TGTGCCAGCAGCTTAGCGGGTAGGGCTAGCGGGTATCAAGAGACCCAGTACTTC.

The rearrangement links TRBV7-9 to TRBJ1-5; 9 bases match TRBD1. Germline values: CDR1 SEHNR, CDR2 FQNEAQ (reference sequence). The CDR3 totals 16 residues. Trimming removed 0 bases from V and 4 bases from J; junction bases left unmatched: 4. The CDR3 nucleotides read TGTGCCAGCAGCTTAGCGGTGGGACAGGGAAATCAGCCCCAGCATTTT. It is translated as CASSLAVGQGNQPQHF.

V usage is TRBV7-8 and J usage is TRBJ1-6, with a weak D call TRBD1 (5 bases). CDR1 is SGHVS and CDR2 is FQNEAQ in the germline V gene. This CDR3 is built from 14 residues. V lost 5 bases and J 7 bases, leaving 12 bases between the germline ends. The CDR3 reads CASSVRGANSPLHF. CDR3 DNA sequence: TGTGCCAGCAGCGTGCGTGGGGCCAATTCACCCCTCCACTTT. Supplemented by reference TRBV7-8 and TRBJ1-6, the full variable domain reads GAGVSQSPRYKVAKRGQDVALRCDPISGHVSLFWYQQALGQGPEFLTYFQNEAQLDKSGLPSDRFFAERPEGSVSTLKIQRTQQEDSAVYLCASSVRGANSPLHFGNGTRLTVT.

The chain uses TRBV28 and TRBJ2-7; 8 bases align to TRBD1. Trimming removed 3 bases from V and 0 bases from J; junction bases left unmatched: 4. This CDR3 comprises 15 residues. The germline gives CDR1 MDHEN, CDR2 SYDVKM. The CDR3 bases are TGTGCCAGCAGTTTGATGACAGGGGTCTCCTACGAGCAGTACTTC. This sequence encodes CASSLMTGVSYEQYF.

This sequence joins TRBV9 and TRBJ2-1; D is perhaps TRBD2 (6 bases). V lost 4 bases and J 9 bases, leaving 20 bases between the germline ends. The germline CDR1 and CDR2 sequences are SGDLS and YYNGEE. CDR3 length: 15 amino acids. CDR3 sequence reads: CASSPGGDVQREQFF. The CDR3 region has the DNA TGTGCCAGCAGCCCAGGAGGGGACGTACAACGTGAGCAGTTCTTC.

The chain recombines TRBV5-1 with TRBJ1-2; D is unresolved. This CDR3 region has 15 residues. The V end lost 4 bases, the J end lost 4 bases, and 17 bases lay between the germline ends. The germline V gene has CDR1 SGHRS and CDR2 YFSETQ. The CDR3 loop is CASSQAGNMLYGYTF. CDR3 nucleotides: TGCGCCAGCAGCCAAGCTGGTAATATGCTCTATGGCTACACCTTC.

The rearrangement links TRBV24-1 to TRBJ1-2, with D hard to call. Germline CDR1 KGHDR, CDR2 SFDVKD. The CDR3 contains 16 residues. V was shortened by 4 bases and J by 4 bases, with 18 bases between the two germline ends. In nucleotides, the CDR3 is TGTGCCACCAGTGACCCCGGCACTAGGAACCCCTATGGCTACACCTTC. Translation gives CATSDPGTRNPYGYTF.

This clone was detected only once. The chain couples TRBV18 to TRBJ2-7, with TRBD2 matching over 7 bases. The J segment lost 3 bases and the V segment lost 6 bases, leaving 8 bases of the junction unmatched. The CDR3 extends over 14 amino acids. CDR1 KGHSH and CDR2 LQKENI come from the germline V gene. CDR3 bases: TGTGCCAGCTCCCCGCGGGGGATGGGCTACGAGCAGTACTTC. Its translation: CASSPRGMGYEQYF.

The rearrangement joins TRBV11-3 to TRBJ2-5, with TRBD2 matching 12 bases. The CDR3 extends over 16 amino acids. J gave up 0 bases and V 1 base, and 0 bases lay outside the gene matches. The germline CDR1 and CDR2 sequences are SGHNT and YENEEA. The chain's CDR3 is CASSLGTSGNQETQYF. The CDR3 coding sequence is TGTGCCAGCAGCTTAGGGACTAGCGGGAACCAAGAGACCCAGTACTTC.

The chain recombines TRBV12-5 with TRBJ1-1; TRBD1 might be the D (5 bases). Germline V gene data show CDR1 as LGHNT and CDR2 as FRNRAP. The V gene lost 4 bases and the J gene lost 0 bases, with 9 bases spanning the gap. The CDR3 has 14 residues. This CDR3 is CASGSGLMNTEAFF. The CDR3 DNA reads TGTGCTAGTGGTTCGGGACTGATGAACACTGAAGCTTTCTTT.

This clone was seen more than once but under ten times. The V gene is TRBV5-1, the J gene TRBJ1-1; perhaps TRBD1 as D (6 bases). CDR1 is SGHRS, CDR2 YFSETQ, per germline. V lost 4 bases and J 5 bases, leaving 15 bases between the germline ends. The CDR3 has 14 residues. CDR3 sequence reads: CASSPVQGTTEAFF. The CDR3 bases are TGCGCCAGCAGCCCGGTACAGGGTACGACTGAAGCTTTCTTT.

The rearrangement links TRBV5-8 to TRBJ2-3; D may be TRBD2 (6 bases). The CDR3 consists of 17 residues. CDR1 is SGHTS, CDR2 YDEGEE, per germline. Trimming took off 4 bases at V and 2 bases at J, with 20 bases between the two ends. This chain's CDR3 is CASSPAEGRGDTDTQYF. CDR3 nucleotides: TGTGCCAGCAGCCCCGCTGAGGGGCGCGGGGACACAGATACGCAGTATTTT. The full variable domain, its missing parts supplied by reference TRBV5-8 and TRBJ2-3, is EAGVTQSPTHLIKTRGQQATLRCSPISGHTSVYWYQQALGLGLQFLLWYDEGEERNRGNFPPRFSGRQFPNYSSELNVNALELEDSALYLCASSPAEGRGDTDTQYFGPGTRLTVL.

The chain couples TRBV2 to TRBJ2-7; 8 bases are a match to TRBD1. The CDR3 spans 14 residues. With 6 bases clipped from V and 9 bases from J, the junction kept 13 bases outside the gene matches. Germline lookup yields CDR1 SNHLY and CDR2 FYNNEI. This CDR3 reads CASRTGQAGLRQYF. In DNA form, the CDR3 reads TGTGCCAGCAGGACGGGACAGGCTGGGTTGAGGCAGTACTTC.

The table lists this clone with a few counts. CDR3 coding DNA: TGTGCCAGTAAACCCCCTGGGGGGAGGACCGGGGAGCTGTTTTTT. It encodes CASKPPGGRTGELFF. The chain links TRBV19 to TRBJ2-2, with D perhaps matching TRBD2 (6 bases). CDR1 and CDR2 (germline): LNHDA, SQIVND (reference sequence). Trimming removed 7 bases at V and 5 bases at J, with 17 bases between. CDR3 length: 15 amino acids.

This clone was seen only a few times. J is TRBJ2-2 and V is TRBV7-8, with 9 bases identical to TRBD2. The CDR3 consists of 18 residues. V was clipped by 7 bases and J by 5 bases; unmatched bases: 17. CDR1 is SGHVS, CDR2 FQNEAQ, per germline. The CDR3 nucleotides read TGTGCCAGCACCTGGGGGCCGGCGGGAGGGCCTCGTACCGGGGAGCTGTTTTTT. This codes for CASTWGPAGGPRTGELFF.